The rows below give T cell receptor beta chains drawn from one sample of a study of glioma-infiltrating T cells. TCRdb reprocessed the multiplex PCR reads with MiXCR, giving one entry per CDR3 protein. The sample includes about 110,000 distinct CDR3 sequences, 20% to 30% of them seen just once. The specimen sequenced was glioma tissue, nonneoplastic brain tissue, or PBMCs (not recorded which). These receptor sequences come from a human donor with low-grade glioma or glioblastoma, undergoing nonglioma brain surgery, or in good health (not recorded which). The CDR3 runs from the conserved cysteine through the conserved F or W. D genes are given only for firm matches. Clone size, where shown, is once, few, many, or a class for clones that have expanded.

v_call,clone_size,j_call,d_call,cdr3_aa,cdr3_nt
TRBV4-2,few,TRBJ1-6,.,CASSQGQAPLSPLHF,TGTGCCAGCAGCCAAGGACAGGCCCCTCTATCACCCCTCCACTTT
TRBV6-1,.,TRBJ1-5,.,CASRSRLNNQTQHF,TGTGCCAGCAGATCACGCCTTAACAATCAGACCCAGCATTTT
TRBV2,.,TRBJ1-6,TRBD1,CASGLLGQGLNSPRHF,TGTGCCAGCGGCTTACTGGGACAGGGCCTTAATTCACCCCGCCACTTT
TRBV12-3/TRBV12-4,many,TRBJ1-2,.,CASSSGLTRGYTF,TGTGCCAGCAGTTCCGGGCTTACCAGGGGCTACACCTTC
TRBV27,many,TRBJ1-1,.,CASSPWTRVDTEAFF,TGTGCCAGCAGTCCTTGGACCCGTGTGGACACTGAAGCTTTCTTT
TRBV28,many,TRBJ2-5,TRBD2,CASSRFGLAETQYF,TGTGCCAGCAGTCGTTTCGGACTAGCCGAGACCCAGTACTTC
TRBV20-1,many,TRBJ2-5,.,CSANKGLQETQYF,TGCAGTGCCAATAAGGGTCTCCAAGAGACCCAGTACTTC
TRBV28,many,TRBJ1-2,.,CASSLSGGGQSRGYTF,TGTGCCAGCAGTTTATCCGGGGGGGGGCAGTCTCGCGGCTACACCTTC
TRBV18,.,TRBJ1-1,.,CASSPRQVNTKAFF,TGTGCCAGCTCACCCCGACAGGTAAACACTAAAGCTTTCTTT
TRBV3-1,few,TRBJ2-1,.,CASSLRVPPYNEQFF,TGTGCCAGCAGCCTTAGGGTTCCCCCCTACAATGAGCAGTTCTTC
TRBV6-2/TRBV6-3,.,TRBJ2-7,TRBD1,CACSGGQGPIYEQYF,TGTGCCTGCAGTGGGGGACAGGGTCCGATCTACGAGCAGTACTTC
TRBV29-1,many,TRBJ1-1,.,CSSRDTEAFF,TGCAGCTCTAGGGACACTGAAGCTTTCTTT
TRBV27,many,TRBJ2-7,.,CASSLFGGWSYEQYF,TGTGCCAGCAGTTTATTCGGGGGCTGGTCGTACGAGCAGTACTTC
TRBV6-5,.,TRBJ1-1,.,CASSYIREAWSTEAFF,TGTGCCAGCAGTTACATAAGGGAGGCCTGGAGCACTGAAGCTTTCTTT
TRBV4-2,many,TRBJ1-2,.,CASSQAQGTNYGYTF,TGTGCCAGCAGCCAGGCACAGGGAACTAACTATGGCTACACCTTC
TRBV20-1,.,TRBJ1-4,.,CGAMHRATNEKLFF,TGCGGTGCCATGCACAGGGCAACTAATGAAAAACTGTTTTTT
TRBV11-2,many,TRBJ2-7,.,CASSLLRRRDQGTYYEQYF,TGTGCCAGCAGCTTATTGCGACGGCGAGACCAGGGAACATACTACGAGCAGTACTTC
TRBV5-1,.,TRBJ2-7,TRBD1,CASSSDRTGPSEQYF,TGCGCCAGCAGCTCCGACCGGACAGGGCCCTCCGAGCAGTACTTC
TRBV6-6,many,TRBJ2-3,.,CASSYMRGTDTQYF,TGTGCCAGCAGTTACATGAGGGGCACAGATACGCAGTATTTT
TRBV19,.,TRBJ2-5,.,CVSSMQQTQETQYF,TGTGTCAGTAGTATGCAGCAGACCCAAGAGACCCAGTACTTC
TRBV7-9,many,TRBJ1-6,.,CASSLAGTNSPLHF,TGTGCCAGCAGCTTAGCCGGGACGAATTCACCCCTCCACTTT
TRBV19,many,TRBJ2-1,.,CASSIGRTTYNEQFF,TGTGCCAGTAGTATAGGGCGGACGACCTACAATGAGCAGTTCTTC
TRBV5-1,few,TRBJ2-3,.,CASSLEGPRTADTQYF,TGCGCCAGCAGCTTGGAGGGACCCCGGACCGCAGATACGCAGTATTTT
TRBV19,.,TRBJ2-3,.,CASSIGQLTDTQYF,TGTGCCAGTAGTATCGGGCAGCTTACAGATACGCAGTATTTT
TRBV2,many,TRBJ1-5,TRBD1,CASSFEPGQGNQPQHF,TGTGCCAGCAGTTTTGAGCCGGGACAGGGGAATCAGCCCCAGCATTTT
TRBV6-2/TRBV6-3,.,TRBJ1-5,.,CASSYSYHQPQHF,TGTGCCAGCAGTTACTCTTATCATCAGCCCCAGCATTTT
TRBV7-2,many,TRBJ2-7,.,CASSLGRAYYEQYF,TGTGCCAGCAGCTTAGGCAGGGCCTATTACGAGCAGTACTTC
TRBV20-1,.,TRBJ2-1,TRBD2,CSARVLAGGSSYNEQFF,TGCAGTGCTAGGGTACTAGCGGGGGGTAGCTCCTACAATGAGCAGTTCTTC
TRBV7-9,many,TRBJ1-4,TRBD1,CASSFWDSATNEKLFF,TGTGCCAGCAGCTTCTGGGACAGTGCAACTAATGAAAAACTGTTTTTT
TRBV20-1,.,TRBJ1-1,TRBD1,CARDPGTQGVNTEAFF,TGTGCTAGAGATCCCGGTACTCAGGGGGTGAACACTGAAGCTTTCTTT
TRBV6-5,many,TRBJ2-7,.,CASSYSIFILGTEQYF,TGTGCCAGCAGTTACTCGATATTTATTTTAGGGACAGAGCAGTACTTC
TRBV27,.,TRBJ2-3,TRBD2,CASSWIAGGRDTQYF,TGTGCCAGCAGTTGGATAGCGGGAGGGAGGGATACGCAGTATTTT
TRBV4-3,many,TRBJ2-3,TRBD1,CASSRGTATDTQYF,TGCGCCAGCAGCCGGGGGACAGCCACAGATACGCAGTATTTT
TRBV5-4,.,TRBJ1-1,.,CASIDLGEMNTEAFF,TGTGCCAGCATTGACTTGGGAGAAATGAACACTGAAGCTTTCTTT
TRBV20-1,many,TRBJ1-1,.,CSAPLGTRATEAFF,TGCAGTGCCCCCCTTGGGACCAGAGCTACTGAAGCTTTCTTT
TRBV4-1,few,TRBJ2-7,TRBD2,CASSQDLAGGLSYEQYF,TGCGCCAGCAGCCAAGATTTGGCGGGGGGCCTCTCCTACGAGCAGTACTTC
TRBV9,.,TRBJ1-1,.,CASRRDLNTEAFF,TGTGCCAGCAGGCGAGACTTGAACACTGAAGCTTTCTTT
TRBV14,few,TRBJ2-2,.,CASSQEGLRNTGELFF,TGTGCCAGCAGCCAAGAAGGTCTACGGAACACCGGGGAGCTGTTTTTT
TRBV6-1,many,TRBJ1-1,.,CASTPGTAEAFF,TGTGCCAGCACCCCCGGGACGGCTGAAGCTTTCTTT
TRBV11-2,.,TRBJ2-5,.,CASSLYRTQETQYF,TGTGCCAGCAGCTTATACAGAACACAAGAGACCCAGTACTTC
TRBV2,many,TRBJ2-1,TRBD2,CASKGTRRQEQFF,TGTGCCAGCAAAGGGACTAGGCGACAAGAGCAGTTCTTC
TRBV4-1,few,TRBJ1-5,.,CASSQDWQAYQPQHF,TGCGCCAGCAGCCAAGACTGGCAGGCTTATCAGCCCCAGCATTTT
TRBV20-1,many,TRBJ2-7,TRBD1,CSARVPGQGFYEQYF,TGCAGTGCTAGAGTCCCGGGACAGGGGTTCTACGAGCAGTACTTC
TRBV10-3,many,TRBJ2-3,.,CAIRGSTDTQYF,TGTGCCATCCGAGGATCCACAGATACGCAGTATTTT
TRBV7-2,many,TRBJ2-3,.,CASSLAYRGLADTQYF,TGTGCCAGCAGCTTAGCTTATCGTGGTCTAGCTGATACGCAGTATTTT
TRBV4-3,many,TRBJ1-4,.,CASSQDAAATNEKLFF,TGCGCCAGCAGCCAAGACGCCGCCGCAACTAATGAAAAACTGTTTTTT
TRBV6-2/TRBV6-3,many,TRBJ2-5,.,CASSYGETQYF,TGTGCCAGCAGTTACGGCGAGACCCAGTACTTC
TRBV28,many,TRBJ2-2,TRBD2,CASSFVSGTSGLNTGELFF,TGTGCCAGCAGTTTCGTCTCCGGGACTAGCGGGCTGAACACCGGGGAGCTGTTTTTT
TRBV29-1,few,TRBJ2-1,TRBD2,CSVGIPSGIDNEQFF,TGCAGCGTTGGAATCCCCAGCGGGATCGACAATGAGCAGTTCTTC
TRBV7-3,.,TRBJ2-5,.,CASSLTGGPRETQYF,TGTGCCAGCAGCTTAACGGGGGGTCCCCGTGAGACCCAGTACTTC
TRBV6-1,many,TRBJ1-5,.,CASQTVYSNQPQHF,TGTGCCAGCCAGACGGTTTATAGCAATCAGCCCCAGCATTTT
TRBV20-1,many,TRBJ2-7,TRBD2,CSASPPSGSSYEQYF,TGCAGTGCTAGTCCTCCTAGCGGGAGCTCCTACGAGCAGTACTTC
TRBV2,many,TRBJ2-5,TRBD2,CASSPGLADF,TGTGCCAGCAGCCCGGGACTAGCGGACTTC
TRBV7-2,many,TRBJ1-1,.,CASNLLSGTTEAFF,TGTGCCAGCAACCTACTATCAGGGACCACTGAAGCTTTCTTT
TRBV7-3,many,TRBJ2-7,TRBD1,CASRLSGQLIHEQYF,TGTGCCAGCAGATTATCGGGACAGCTCATACACGAGCAGTACTTC
TRBV7-2,many,TRBJ1-6,.,CASSFMGVNSPLHF,TGTGCCAGCAGCTTTATGGGGGTTAATTCACCCCTCCACTTT
TRBV7-9,many,TRBJ1-2,.,CASSLGTANYGYTF,TGTGCCAGCAGCTTAGGGACAGCGAACTATGGCTACACCTTC
TRBV5-5,many,TRBJ1-5,TRBD1,CASSRNTGTGANQPQHF,TGTGCCAGCAGCCGTAATACCGGGACAGGAGCCAATCAGCCCCAGCATTTT
TRBV10-1,many,TRBJ1-5,.,CASSLTPNQPQHF,TGCGCCAGCAGCCTCACCCCCAATCAGCCCCAGCATTTT
TRBV7-2,.,TRBJ2-5,TRBD2,CASSLALRTSVETQYF,TGTGCCAGCAGCTTAGCCCTAAGGACTAGCGTGGAGACCCAGTACTTC